A selection of T cell receptor beta chains follows, all from one sample in a study of OX40 agonist ivuxolimab in advanced cancers. Repertoires were generated with immunoSEQ multiplex PCR, while TCRdb's copy carries only in-frame clones and drops some. This table has 60,000 to 75,000 clones, almost 95% appearing once. Sequences were derived from CD4+ or CD8+ T cells sorted from blood, sampled in a trial of the OX40 agonist ivuxolimab. The receptor set was obtained from an adult with an advanced solid tumor such as melanoma, head and neck, liver or kidney cancer. The CDR3 runs from the conserved cysteine through the conserved F or W.

CDR3aa	v_gene	j_gene
CASSQDSPEAFF	TRBV4-2	TRBJ1-1
CASSQEAVTGELFF	TRBV4-2	TRBJ2-2
CAWSVGDRAYNEQFF	TRBV30	TRBJ2-1
CASSLRLAGVEQFF	TRBV7-9	TRBJ2-1
CASTVGYETDLRNYGYTF	TRBV19	TRBJ1-2
CASNRVGSLGAEAFF	TRBV7-9	TRBJ1-1
CASSYFPTGELFF	TRBV6-5	TRBJ2-2
CASSVDGYEQYF	TRBV9	TRBJ2-7
CASSPRPSDTQYF	TRBV9	TRBJ2-3
CASSPGGNYGYTF	TRBV6-6	TRBJ1-2
CASSIGDTPAFF	TRBV19	TRBJ1-1
CASSLTSGRVPIQYF	TRBV7-8	TRBJ2-4
CASSVGTADSNQPQHF	TRBV5-1	TRBJ1-5
CASRSGRAGVNEQFF	TRBV19	TRBJ2-1
CATSRDRNRGHEQYF	TRBV15	TRBJ2-7
CASSVGTGGYTDTQYF	TRBV9	TRBJ2-3
CASSLEYSYNSPLHF	TRBV27	TRBJ1-6
CASSQGVSSVNTEAFF	TRBV4-1	TRBJ1-1